Listed below are T cell receptor beta chains from one sample, sequenced in a study of shared clonotypes between healthy human individuals. TCRdb's copy holds only in-frame clones and misses some; the assay was immunoSEQ multiplex PCR. The table has over a million clones, 75% to 85% seen once; the top ten hold under 0.8%. Sequenced input: memory CD4+ T cells from PBMCs. These TCRs come from a man aged 18 to 30 in good health. Some clones in this sample may be carry-over from other donors' samples. Each CDR3 is given with its conserved first and last residue. The order of the fields is V gene, J gene, CDR3 protein.

>TRBV7-3|TRBJ2-5
CASSLAGSAQETQYF
>TRBV18|TRBJ1-5
CASSTQKTGLPQHF
>TRBV7-8|TRBJ2-2
CASSRVRDDTGELFF
>TRBV11-2|TRBJ2-3
CASSLDREGGPRTQYF
>TRBV29-1|TRBJ1-2
CSVEDQNRGHGYTF
>TRBV28|TRBJ2-3
CASSSPGADTQYF
>TRBV30|TRBJ2-3
CAWSAKGRGFTDTQYF
>TRBV7-8|TRBJ2-5
CASSLDQVRAQYF
>TRBV6-5|TRBJ2-1
CASSKGGPPRDEQFF
>TRBV7-2|TRBJ2-7
CASSLAGTGIRYEQYF
>TRBV6-1|TRBJ2-2
CASQYQRITGELFF
>TRBV9|TRBJ2-2
CASSLRTSGNPGELFF
>TRBV5-1|TRBJ1-1
CASRLSGAETEAFF
>TRBV15|TRBJ2-7
CATSPRQGSYEQYF
>TRBV5-4|TRBJ2-2
CANQAGGPTGELFF
>TRBV5-6|TRBJ1-3
CASSSPGFSGNTIYF
>TRBV5-1|TRBJ2-3
CASSILAGGVADTQYF
>TRBV7-2|TRBJ2-7
CASSLEFGTVVFLNEQYF
>TRBV6-6|TRBJ1-5
CASSYVQVDQPQHF
>TRBV28|TRBJ2-7
CASKMRGKEQYF
>TRBV27|TRBJ2-6
CASSSAGLSGANVLTF
>TRBV11-2|TRBJ2-1
CASSPRRGAHNSYNEQFF
>TRBV28|TRBJ1-2
CASRTLQGFYGYTF
>TRBV7-6|TRBJ2-1
CASSLASTDSFEQFF
>TRBV6-5|TRBJ2-5
CASSSATGFGTQYF
>TRBV27|TRBJ1-6
CASSFSDAPLHF
>TRBV5-1|TRBJ2-7
CASSLSDRGNEQYF
>TRBV6-6|TRBJ1-1
CASTDISGRHAFF
>TRBV14|TRBJ1-4
CASSSNRDYNEKLFF
>TRBV29-1|TRBJ2-3
CSVVNSGGGTDTQYF
>TRBV19|TRBJ1-1
CASRVIGTGNTEAFF
>TRBV4-3|TRBJ2-6
CASSQGPNGAGANVLTF
>TRBV10-3|TRBJ1-3
CAIRVYTGNTIYF
>TRBV7-2|TRBJ2-1
CASSPIRGRPSYNEQFF
>TRBV27|TRBJ2-2
CASSSFLHGELFF
>TRBV6-1|TRBJ1-3
CASRAGPNSGNTIYF